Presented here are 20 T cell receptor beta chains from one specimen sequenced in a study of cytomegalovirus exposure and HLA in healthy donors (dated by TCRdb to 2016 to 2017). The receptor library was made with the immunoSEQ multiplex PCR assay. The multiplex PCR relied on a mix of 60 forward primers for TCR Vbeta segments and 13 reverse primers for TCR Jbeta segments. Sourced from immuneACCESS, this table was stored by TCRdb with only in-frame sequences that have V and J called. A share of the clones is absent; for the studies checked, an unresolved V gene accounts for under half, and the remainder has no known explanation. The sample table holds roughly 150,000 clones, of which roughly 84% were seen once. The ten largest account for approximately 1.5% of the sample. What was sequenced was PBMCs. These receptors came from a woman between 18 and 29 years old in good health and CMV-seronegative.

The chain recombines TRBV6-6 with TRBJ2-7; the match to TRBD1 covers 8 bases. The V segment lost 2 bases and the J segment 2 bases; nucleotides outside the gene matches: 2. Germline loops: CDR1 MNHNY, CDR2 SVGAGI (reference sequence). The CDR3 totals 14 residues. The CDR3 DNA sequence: TGTGCCAGCAGTTACGCGGGACAGGCCTACGAGCAGTACTTC. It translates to CASSYAGQAYEQYF.

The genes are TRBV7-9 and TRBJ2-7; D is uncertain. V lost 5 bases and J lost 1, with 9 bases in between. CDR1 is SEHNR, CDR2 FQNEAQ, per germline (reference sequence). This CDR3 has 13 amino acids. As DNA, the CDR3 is TGTGCCAGCAGCCCTACAGAGTCCTACGAGCAGTACTTC. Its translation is CASSPTESYEQYF.

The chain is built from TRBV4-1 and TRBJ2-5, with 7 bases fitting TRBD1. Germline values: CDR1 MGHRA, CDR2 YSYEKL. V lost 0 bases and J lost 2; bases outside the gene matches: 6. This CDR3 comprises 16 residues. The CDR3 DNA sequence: TGCGCCAGCAGCCAAGATCCAGCAGGGGGACAAGAGACCCAGTACTTC. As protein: CASSQDPAGGQETQYF.

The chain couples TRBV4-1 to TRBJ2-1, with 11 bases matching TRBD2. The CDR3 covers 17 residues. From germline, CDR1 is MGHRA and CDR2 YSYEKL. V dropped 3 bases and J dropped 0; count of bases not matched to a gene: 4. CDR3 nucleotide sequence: TGCGCCAGCAGCCAGGGACTAGCGGCGACCTCCTACAATGAGCAGTTCTTC. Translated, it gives CASSQGLAATSYNEQFF.

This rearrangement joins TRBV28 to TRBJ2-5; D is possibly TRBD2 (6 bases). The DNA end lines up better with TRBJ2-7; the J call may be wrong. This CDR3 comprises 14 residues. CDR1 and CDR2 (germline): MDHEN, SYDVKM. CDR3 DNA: TGTGCCAGCAGTTTACGGCTAGCGCATTACGAGCAGTACTTC. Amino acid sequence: CASSLRLAHYEQYF.

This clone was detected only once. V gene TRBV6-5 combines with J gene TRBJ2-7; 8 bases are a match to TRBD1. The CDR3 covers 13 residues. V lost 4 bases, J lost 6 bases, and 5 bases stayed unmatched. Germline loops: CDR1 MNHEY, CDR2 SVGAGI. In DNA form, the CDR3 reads TGTGCCAGCAGTTGGACAGGGTTGGGCGAGCAGTACTTC. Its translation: CASSWTGLGEQYF.

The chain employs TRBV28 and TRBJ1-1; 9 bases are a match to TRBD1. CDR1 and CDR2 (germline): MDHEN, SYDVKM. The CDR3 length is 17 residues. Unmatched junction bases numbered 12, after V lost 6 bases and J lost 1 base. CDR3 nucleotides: TGTGCCAGCAGGACCCCGAGAGGGACAGGGAGGAACACTGAAGCTTTCTTT. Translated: CASRTPRGTGRNTEAFF.

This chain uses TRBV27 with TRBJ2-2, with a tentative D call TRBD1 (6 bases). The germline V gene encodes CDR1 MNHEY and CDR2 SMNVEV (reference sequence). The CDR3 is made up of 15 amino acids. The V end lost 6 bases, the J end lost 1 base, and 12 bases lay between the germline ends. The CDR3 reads CASREGHWNTGELFF. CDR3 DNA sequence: TGTGCCAGCAGAGAGGGACACTGGAACACCGGGGAGCTGTTTTTT.

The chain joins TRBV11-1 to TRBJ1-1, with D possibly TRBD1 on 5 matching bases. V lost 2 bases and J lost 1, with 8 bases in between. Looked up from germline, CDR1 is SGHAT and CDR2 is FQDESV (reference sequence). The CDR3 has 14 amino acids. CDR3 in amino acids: CASSLITGNTEAFF. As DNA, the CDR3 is TGTGCCAGCAGCTTAATTACAGGGAACACTGAAGCTTTCTTT.

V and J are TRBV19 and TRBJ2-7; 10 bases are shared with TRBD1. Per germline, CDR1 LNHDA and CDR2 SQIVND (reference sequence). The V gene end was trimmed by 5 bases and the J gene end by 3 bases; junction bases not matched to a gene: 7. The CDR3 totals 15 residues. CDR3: CASSRGTGDFYEQYF. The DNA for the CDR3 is TGTGCCAGTAGTCGTGGGACAGGGGATTTCTACGAGCAGTACTTC.

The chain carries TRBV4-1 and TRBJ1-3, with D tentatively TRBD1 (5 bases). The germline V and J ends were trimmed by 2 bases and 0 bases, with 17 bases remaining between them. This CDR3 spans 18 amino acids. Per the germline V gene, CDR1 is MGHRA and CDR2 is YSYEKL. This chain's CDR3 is CASSQRRGAIDSGNTIYF. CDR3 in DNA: TGCGCCAGCAGCCAAAGACGCGGGGCTATCGACTCTGGAAACACCATATATTTT.

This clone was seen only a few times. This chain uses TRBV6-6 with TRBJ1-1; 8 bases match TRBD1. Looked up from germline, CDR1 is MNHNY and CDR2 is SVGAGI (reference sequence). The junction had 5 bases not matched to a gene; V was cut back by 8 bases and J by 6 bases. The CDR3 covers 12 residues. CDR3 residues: CASAGGSAEAFF. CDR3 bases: TGTGCCAGCGCAGGGGGCTCGGCTGAAGCTTTCTTT.

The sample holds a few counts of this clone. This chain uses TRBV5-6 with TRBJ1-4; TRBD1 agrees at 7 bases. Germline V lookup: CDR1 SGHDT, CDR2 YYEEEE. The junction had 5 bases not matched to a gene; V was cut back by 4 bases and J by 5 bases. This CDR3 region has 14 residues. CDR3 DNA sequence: TGTGCCAGCAGCCCTCAGGGGGTGAATGAAAAACTGTTTTTT. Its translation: CASSPQGVNEKLFF.

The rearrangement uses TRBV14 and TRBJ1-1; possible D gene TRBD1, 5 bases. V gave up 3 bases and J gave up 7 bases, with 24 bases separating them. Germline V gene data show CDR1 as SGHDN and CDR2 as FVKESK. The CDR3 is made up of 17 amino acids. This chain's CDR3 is CASSHLGKGLGDFEAFF. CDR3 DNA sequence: TGTGCCAGCAGCCACCTAGGAAAGGGACTTGGGGACTTTGAAGCTTTCTTT.

Here the CDR3 reads CASSEGLYTEAFF. In DNA form, the CDR3 reads TGTGCCAGCAGTGAAGGCCTTTACACTGAAGCTTTCTTT. The chain carries TRBV25-1 and TRBJ1-1; D call uncertain. With 2 bases removed from V and 3 bases from J, the gap between germline ends came to 7 bases. The germline gives CDR1 MGHDK, CDR2 SYGVNS. The CDR3 runs 13 residues.

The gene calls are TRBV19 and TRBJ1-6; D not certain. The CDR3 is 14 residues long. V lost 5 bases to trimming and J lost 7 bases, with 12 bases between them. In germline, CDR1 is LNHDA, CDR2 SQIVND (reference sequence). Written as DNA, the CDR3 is TGTGCCAGTAGTGATCGTGTCAGGAATTCACCCCTCCACTTT. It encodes CASSDRVRNSPLHF.

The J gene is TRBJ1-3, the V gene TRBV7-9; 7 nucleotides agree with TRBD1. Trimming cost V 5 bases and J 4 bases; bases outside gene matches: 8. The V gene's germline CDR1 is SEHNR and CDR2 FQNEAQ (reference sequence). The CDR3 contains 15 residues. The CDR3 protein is CASSVSGTAGNTIYF. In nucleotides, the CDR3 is TGTGCCAGCAGCGTATCCGGGACAGCAGGAAACACCATATATTTT.

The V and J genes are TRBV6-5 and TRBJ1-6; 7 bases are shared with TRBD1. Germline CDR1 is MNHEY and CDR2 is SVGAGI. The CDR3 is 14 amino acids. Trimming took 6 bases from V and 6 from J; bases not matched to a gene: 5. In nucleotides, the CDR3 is TGTGCCAGCAGGCCCGGGACAGCTAATTCACCCCTCCACTTT. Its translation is CASRPGTANSPLHF.

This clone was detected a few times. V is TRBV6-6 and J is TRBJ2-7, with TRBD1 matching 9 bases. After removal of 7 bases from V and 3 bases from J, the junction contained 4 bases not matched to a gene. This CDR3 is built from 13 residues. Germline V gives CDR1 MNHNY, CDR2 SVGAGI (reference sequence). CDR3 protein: CASTPGQGYEQYF. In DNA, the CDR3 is TGTGCCAGCACCCCGGGACAGGGCTACGAGCAGTACTTC.

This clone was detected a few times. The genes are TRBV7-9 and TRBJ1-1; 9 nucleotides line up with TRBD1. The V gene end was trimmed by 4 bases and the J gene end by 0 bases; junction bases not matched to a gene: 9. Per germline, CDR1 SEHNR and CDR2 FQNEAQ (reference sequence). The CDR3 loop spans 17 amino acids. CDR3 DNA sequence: TGTGCCAGCAGCTCTACAGGGGGCCGAGTCATGAACACTGAAGCTTTCTTT. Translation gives CASSSTGGRVMNTEAFF. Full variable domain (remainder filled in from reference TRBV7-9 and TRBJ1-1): DTGVSQNPRHKITKRGQNVTFRCDPISEHNRLYWYRQTLGQGPEFLTYFQNEAQLEKSRLLSDRFSAERPKGSFSTLEIQRTEQGDSAMYLCASSSTGGRVMNTEAFFGQGTRLTVV.